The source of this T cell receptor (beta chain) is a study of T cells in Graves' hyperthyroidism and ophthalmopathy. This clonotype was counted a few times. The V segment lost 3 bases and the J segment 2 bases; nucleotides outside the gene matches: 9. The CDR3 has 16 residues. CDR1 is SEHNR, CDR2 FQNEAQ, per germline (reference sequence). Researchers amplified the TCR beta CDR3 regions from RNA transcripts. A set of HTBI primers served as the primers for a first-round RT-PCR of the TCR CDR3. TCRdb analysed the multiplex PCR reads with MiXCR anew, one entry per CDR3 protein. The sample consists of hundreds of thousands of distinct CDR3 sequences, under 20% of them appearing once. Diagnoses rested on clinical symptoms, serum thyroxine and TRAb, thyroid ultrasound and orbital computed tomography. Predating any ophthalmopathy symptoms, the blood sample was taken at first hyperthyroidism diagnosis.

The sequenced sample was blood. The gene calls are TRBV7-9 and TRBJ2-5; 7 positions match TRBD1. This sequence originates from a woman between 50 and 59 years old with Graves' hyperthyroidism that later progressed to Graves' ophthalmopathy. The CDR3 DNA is TGTGCCAGCAGCTTGATGACAGGGACACTTCAAGAGACCCAGTACTTC. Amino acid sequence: CASSLMTGTLQETQYF.